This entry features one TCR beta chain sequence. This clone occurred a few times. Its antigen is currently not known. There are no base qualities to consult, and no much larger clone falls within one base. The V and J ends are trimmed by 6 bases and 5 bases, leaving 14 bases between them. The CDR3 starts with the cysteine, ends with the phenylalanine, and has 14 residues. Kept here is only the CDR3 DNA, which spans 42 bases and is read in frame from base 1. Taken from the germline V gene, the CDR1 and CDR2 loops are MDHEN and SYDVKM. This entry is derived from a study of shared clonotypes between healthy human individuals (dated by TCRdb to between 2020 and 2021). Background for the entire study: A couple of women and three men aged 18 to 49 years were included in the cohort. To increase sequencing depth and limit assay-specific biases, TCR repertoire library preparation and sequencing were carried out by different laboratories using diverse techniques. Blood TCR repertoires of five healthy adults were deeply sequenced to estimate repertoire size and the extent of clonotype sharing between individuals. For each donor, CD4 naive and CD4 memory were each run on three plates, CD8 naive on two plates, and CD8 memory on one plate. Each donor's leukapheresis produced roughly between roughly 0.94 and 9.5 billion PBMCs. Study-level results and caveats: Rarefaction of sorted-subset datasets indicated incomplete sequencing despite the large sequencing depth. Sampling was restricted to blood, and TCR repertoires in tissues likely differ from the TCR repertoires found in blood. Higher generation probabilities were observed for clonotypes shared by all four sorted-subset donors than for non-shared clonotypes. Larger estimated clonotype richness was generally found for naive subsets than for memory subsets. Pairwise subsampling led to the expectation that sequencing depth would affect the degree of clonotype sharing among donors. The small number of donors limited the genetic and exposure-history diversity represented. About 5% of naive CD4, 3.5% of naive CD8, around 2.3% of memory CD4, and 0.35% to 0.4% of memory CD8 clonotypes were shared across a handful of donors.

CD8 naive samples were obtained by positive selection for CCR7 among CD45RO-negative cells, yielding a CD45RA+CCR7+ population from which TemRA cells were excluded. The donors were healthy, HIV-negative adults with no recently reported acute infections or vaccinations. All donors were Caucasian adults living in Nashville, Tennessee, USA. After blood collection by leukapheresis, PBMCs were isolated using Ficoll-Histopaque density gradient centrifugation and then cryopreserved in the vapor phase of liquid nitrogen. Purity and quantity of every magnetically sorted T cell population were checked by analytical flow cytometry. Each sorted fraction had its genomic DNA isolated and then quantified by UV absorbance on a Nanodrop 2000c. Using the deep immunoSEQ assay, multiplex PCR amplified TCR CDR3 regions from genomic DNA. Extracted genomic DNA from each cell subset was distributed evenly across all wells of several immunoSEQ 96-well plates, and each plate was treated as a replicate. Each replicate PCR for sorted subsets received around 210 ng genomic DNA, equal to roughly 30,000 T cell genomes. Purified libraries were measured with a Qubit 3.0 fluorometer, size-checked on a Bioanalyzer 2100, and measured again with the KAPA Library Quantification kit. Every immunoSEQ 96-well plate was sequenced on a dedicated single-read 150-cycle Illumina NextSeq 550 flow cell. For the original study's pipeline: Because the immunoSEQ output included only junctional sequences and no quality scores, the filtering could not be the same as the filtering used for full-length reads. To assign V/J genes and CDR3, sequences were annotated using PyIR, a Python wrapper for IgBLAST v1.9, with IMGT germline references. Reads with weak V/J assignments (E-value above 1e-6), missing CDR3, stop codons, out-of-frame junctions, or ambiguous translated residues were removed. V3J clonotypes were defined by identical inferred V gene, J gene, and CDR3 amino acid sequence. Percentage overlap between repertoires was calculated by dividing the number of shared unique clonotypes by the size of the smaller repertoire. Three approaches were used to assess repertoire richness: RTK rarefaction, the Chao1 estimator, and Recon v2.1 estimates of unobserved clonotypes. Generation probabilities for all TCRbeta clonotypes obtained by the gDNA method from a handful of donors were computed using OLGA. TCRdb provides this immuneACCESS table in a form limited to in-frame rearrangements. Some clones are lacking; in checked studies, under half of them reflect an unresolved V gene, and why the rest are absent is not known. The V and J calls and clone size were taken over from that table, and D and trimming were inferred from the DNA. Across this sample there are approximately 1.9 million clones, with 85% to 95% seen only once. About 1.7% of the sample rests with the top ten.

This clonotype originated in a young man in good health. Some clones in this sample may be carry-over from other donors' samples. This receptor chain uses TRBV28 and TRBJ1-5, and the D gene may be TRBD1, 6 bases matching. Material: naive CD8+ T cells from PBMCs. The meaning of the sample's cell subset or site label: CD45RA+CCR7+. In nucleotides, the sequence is TGTGCCAGCAGACCCGGACAGCTATATCAGCCCCAGCATTTT. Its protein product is CASRPGQLYQPQHF. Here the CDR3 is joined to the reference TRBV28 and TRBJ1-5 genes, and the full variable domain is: DVKVTQSSRYLVKRTGEKVFLECVQDMDHENMFWYRQDPGLGLRLIYFSYDVKMKEKGDIPEGYSVSREKKERFSLILESASTNQTSMYLCASRPGQLYQPQHFGDGTRLSIL.